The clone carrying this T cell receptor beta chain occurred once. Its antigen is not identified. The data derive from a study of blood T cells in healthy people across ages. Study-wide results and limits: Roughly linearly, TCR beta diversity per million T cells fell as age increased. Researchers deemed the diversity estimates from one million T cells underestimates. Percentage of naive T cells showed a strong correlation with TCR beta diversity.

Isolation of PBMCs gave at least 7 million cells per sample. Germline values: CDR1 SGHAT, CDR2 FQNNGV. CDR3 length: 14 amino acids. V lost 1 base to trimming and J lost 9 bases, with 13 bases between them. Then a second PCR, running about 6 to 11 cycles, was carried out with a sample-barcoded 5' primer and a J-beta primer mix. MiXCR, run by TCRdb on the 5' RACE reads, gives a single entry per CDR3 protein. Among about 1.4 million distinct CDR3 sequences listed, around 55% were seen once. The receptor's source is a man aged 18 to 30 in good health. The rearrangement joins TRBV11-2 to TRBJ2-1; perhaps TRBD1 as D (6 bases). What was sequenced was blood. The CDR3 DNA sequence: TGTGCCAGCAGCTTAGGTTCTAGGGGGAGTGAGCAGTTCTTC. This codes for CASSLGSRGSEQFF.